The clone carrying this T cell receptor beta chain has only one observation. Its antigen is unknown. Sequencing was at deep level. Here immunoSEQ multiplex PCR was the method, and the copy in TCRdb shows in-frame clones only, minus some. The data contain more than 2 million clones, 85% to 95% of them singletons. These data come from a study of shared clonotypes between healthy human individuals. Across the whole study: Each donor had three CD4 naive, three CD4 memory, two CD8 naive and one CD8 memory plate.

Germline values: CDR1 MNHNS, CDR2 SASEGT. V dropped 8 bases and J dropped 3; count of bases not matched to a gene: 6. This CDR3 has 13 amino acids. Naive CD8 cells were CD45RO-negative, positively selected for CCR7, excluding terminally differentiated effector memory CD45RA+ cells. None of the donors, who were healthy HIV-negative adults, had recently had acute infections or vaccinations. General study points: Clonotypes shared by all four donors outscored non-shared clonotypes in generation probability.

The sample was naive CD8+ T cells sorted from blood. This sequence was found in a man between 18 and 29 years old in good health. This rearrangement joins TRBV6-1 to TRBJ2-7; TRBD1 aligns across 8 bases. DNA for the CDR3: TGTGCCAGCGGTCAGGGGGCGTACTACGAGCAGTACTTC. It is translated as CASGQGAYYEQYF.